Listed below are T cell receptor beta chains from one sample, sequenced in a study of T cell responses to AZD1222 COVID-19 vaccine. Sequenced by immunoSEQ multiplex PCR; TCRdb stores in-frame clones only, minus some. The profile shows roughly 150,000 clones, 85% to 95% of them singletons. Sequences were derived from peripheral blood, sampled 28 days after the second AZD1222 dose. These receptor sequences come from an adult who received the AZD1222 COVID-19 vaccine. Each CDR3 is given with its conserved first and last residue. The D gene is left open where the match is weak. A row's size may be missing; if present it is once, few, many or a size class.

D	V	size	J	CDR3	DNA
TRBD1	TRBV2	once	TRBJ2-5	CASSEETGVKETQYF	TGTGCCAGCAGTGAAGAAACAGGGGTAAAGGAGACCCAGTACTTC
NA	TRBV19	NA	TRBJ2-7	CASSGTGSYEQYF	TGTGCCAGTAGTGGCACAGGGTCCTACGAGCAGTACTTC
TRBD2	TRBV7-9	NA	TRBJ2-1	CASSRGGVNEQFF	TGTGCCAGCAGCCGCGGGGGGGTTAATGAGCAGTTCTTC
TRBD1	TRBV6-1	few	TRBJ1-2	CASSDRGAYGYTF	TGTGCCAGCAGTGACAGGGGGGCCTATGGCTACACCTTC
NA	TRBV15	NA	TRBJ1-5	CATSAGGQPQHF	TGTGCCACCAGCGCCGGCGGTCAGCCCCAGCATTTT
NA	TRBV7-9	NA	TRBJ2-1	CASSLAGVAPNEQFF	TGTGCCAGCAGCTTAGCAGGGGTGGCCCCCAATGAGCAGTTCTTC
TRBD2	TRBV28	NA	TRBJ2-7	CASRHGTSGRVEQYF	TGTGCCAGCAGGCATGGGACTAGCGGGAGAGTAGAGCAGTACTTC
NA	TRBV7-2	NA	TRBJ2-5	CASSLANWRNGETQYF	TGTGCCAGCAGCTTAGCCAATTGGCGGAACGGAGAGACCCAGTACTTC
NA	TRBV12-3/TRBV12-4	NA	TRBJ1-1	CASSLVGTEAFF	TGTGCCAGCAGTTTAGTTGGTACTGAAGCTTTCTTT
TRBD1	TRBV5-1	NA	TRBJ2-1	CASSLGRGQGNEQFF	TGCGCCAGCAGCTTGGGAAGGGGGCAGGGAAATGAGCAGTTCTTC
NA	TRBV10-3	few	TRBJ1-2	CATLPAAGYGYTF	TGTGCCACCCTCCCGGCGGCGGGCTATGGCTACACCTTC
NA	TRBV6-1	NA	TRBJ2-7	CASSEARYEQYF	TGTGCCAGCAGTGAAGCACGCTACGAGCAGTACTTC
NA	TRBV12-2	NA	TRBJ1-1	CASRLSDCQNTEAFF	TGTGCAAGTCGCTTAAGTGACTGTCAGAACACTGAAGCTTTCTTT
TRBD1	TRBV7-6	NA	TRBJ1-2	CASSPSGGQTIYGYTF	TGTGCCAGCAGCCCCTCCGGGGGACAGACTATCTATGGCTACACCTTC
TRBD1	TRBV4-1	NA	TRBJ2-3	CASSHLRGLVPTDTQYF	TGCGCCAGCAGCCATCTCAGGGGGCTTGTGCCCACAGATACGCAGTATTTT
NA	TRBV25-1	NA	TRBJ2-7	CASSDATPYEQYF	TGTGCCAGCAGTGATGCCACTCCCTACGAGCAGTACTTC
TRBD1	TRBV5-1	NA	TRBJ1-3	CASSLTLMGQLSGNTIYF	TGCGCCAGCAGCCTTACCTTAATGGGACAGCTCTCTGGAAACACCATATATTTT
TRBD1	TRBV27	NA	TRBJ2-7	CASSFDRGRGTYEQYF	TGTGCCAGCAGTTTTGACAGGGGGCGAGGGACCTACGAGCAGTACTTC
NA	TRBV30	NA	TRBJ2-7	CAWRIRGLSYEQYF	TGTGCCTGGAGAATAAGAGGTCTCTCCTACGAGCAGTACTTC
NA	TRBV2	once	TRBJ1-3	CASSEGRAPTKISGNTIYF	TGTGCCAGCAGTGAGGGCAGGGCCCCGACGAAGATCTCTGGAAACACCATATATTTT
NA	TRBV6-5	NA	TRBJ1-2	CASRTVTGSNYGYTF	TGTGCCAGCAGAACCGTGACAGGATCCAACTATGGCTACACCTTC
TRBD2	TRBV5-4	NA	TRBJ2-7	CASSPIGTSGSALYEQYF	TGTGCCAGCAGCCCCATAGGGACTAGCGGGAGTGCTCTGTACGAGCAGTACTTC
TRBD1	TRBV5-6	NA	TRBJ1-5	CASSLTGGHQPQHF	TGTGCCAGCAGCTTAACAGGGGGCCATCAGCCCCAGCATTTT
NA	TRBV6-1	NA	TRBJ2-7	CASSEPQRGWIYEQYF	TGTGCCAGCAGTGAACCGCAACGAGGCTGGATCTACGAGCAGTACTTC
NA	TRBV27	NA	TRBJ2-1	CASTAGGYNEQFF	TGTGCCAGCACCGCAGGAGGCTACAATGAGCAGTTCTTC
NA	TRBV9	NA	TRBJ2-2	CASSVEAYTGELFF	TGTGCCAGCAGCGTAGAGGCTTACACCGGGGAGCTGTTTTTT
TRBD1	TRBV19	NA	TRBJ2-1	CASSMRTGGNNEQFF	TGTGCCAGTAGTATGAGGACAGGGGGAAACAATGAGCAGTTCTTC
TRBD1	TRBV28	NA	TRBJ1-5	CASSLFQGDQPQHF	TGTGCCAGCAGTTTATTCCAGGGGGATCAGCCCCAGCATTTT
NA	TRBV30	NA	TRBJ2-1	CAWRAHNEQFF	TGTGCCTGGAGGGCTCATAATGAGCAGTTCTTC
TRBD1	TRBV10-1	few	TRBJ2-7	CASSYGGTGVEQYF	TGCGCCAGTAGCTATGGAGGGACAGGGGTTGAGCAGTACTTC
NA	TRBV3-1/TRBV3-2	NA	TRBJ1-3	CASSQGRAPGNTIYF	TGTGCCAGCAGCCAGGGCAGGGCTCCTGGAAACACCATATATTTT
NA	TRBV28	NA	TRBJ2-5	CASSSRLRPETQYF	TGTGCCAGCAGTTCAAGGTTAAGGCCAGAGACCCAGTACTTC
TRBD2	TRBV4-1	NA	TRBJ2-1	CASNGEGGSYNEQFF	TGCGCCAGCAATGGAGAGGGCGGGAGTTACAATGAGCAGTTCTTC
NA	TRBV14	NA	TRBJ2-1	CASSLPDNEQFF	TGTGCCAGCAGTCTCCCCGACAATGAGCAGTTCTTC
NA	TRBV29-1	NA	TRBJ2-1	CSVEVRYNEQFF	TGCAGCGTTGAAGTTCGATACAATGAGCAGTTCTTC
NA	TRBV7-8	NA	TRBJ2-1	CASSGAKMGEQFF	TGTGCCAGCAGCGGGGCCAAAATGGGTGAGCAGTTCTTC
NA	TRBV19	NA	TRBJ2-7	CASSIGATSYEQYF	TGTGCCAGTAGTATAGGGGCGACTTCCTACGAGCAGTACTTC
NA	TRBV3-1/TRBV3-2	NA	TRBJ1-1	CASSFSPLPLNTEAFF	TGTGCCAGCAGTTTCTCTCCGTTACCTCTGAACACTGAAGCTTTCTTT
NA	TRBV6-1	NA	TRBJ1-6	CASSERQTSPLHF	TGTGCCAGCAGTGAGAGACAGACTTCACCCCTCCACTTT
NA	TRBV27	NA	TRBJ1-5	CASSSVWGINQPQHF	TGTGCCAGCAGTTCCGTGTGGGGGATCAATCAGCCCCAGCATTTT
NA	TRBV5-1	NA	TRBJ1-1	CASSLDPMNTEAFF	TGCGCCAGCAGCTTGGATCCAATGAACACTGAAGCTTTCTTT
NA	TRBV12-3/TRBV12-4	NA	TRBJ1-5	CASSPSLLQPQHF	TGTGCCAGCAGTCCCAGCCTACTCCAGCCCCAGCATTTT
TRBD2	TRBV14	NA	TRBJ2-7	CASSHPGLANYEQYF	TGTGCCAGCAGCCATCCGGGACTAGCAAATTACGAGCAGTACTTC
NA	TRBV7-2	NA	TRBJ2-2	CASSLDGRAIGELFF	TGTGCCAGCAGCTTAGACGGCAGGGCGATCGGGGAGCTGTTTTTT
NA	TRBV19	NA	TRBJ1-6	CASSQGSYNSPLHF	TGTGCCAGTAGTCAGGGTTCCTATAATTCACCCCTCCACTTT
TRBD1	TRBV27	NA	TRBJ2-1	CASTGTGFVEQFF	TGTGCCAGCACGGGGACAGGGTTTGTTGAGCAGTTCTTC
NA	TRBV30	NA	TRBJ2-3	CAWGFRNKGTDTQYF	TGTGCCTGGGGATTCCGGAACAAGGGCACAGATACGCAGTATTTT
NA	TRBV9	NA	TRBJ2-5	CASSSQVNQAQYF	TGTGCCAGCAGCTCCCAGGTCAATCAGGCCCAGTACTTC
NA	TRBV11-2	NA	TRBJ2-2	CASRHVGQPNTGELFF	TGTGCCAGCAGACACGTAGGACAGCCGAACACCGGGGAGCTGTTTTTT
TRBD1	TRBV5-1	NA	TRBJ2-2	CASSLVQGADTGELFF	TGCGCCAGCAGCTTGGTACAGGGGGCCGACACCGGGGAGCTGTTTTTT